This T cell receptor beta chain was captured in a study of blood T cell repertoires in COVID-19. Germline values: CDR1 SGHDN, CDR2 FVKESK. This CDR3 is built from 14 residues. The V segment lost 8 bases and the J segment 7 bases; nucleotides outside the gene matches: 13. Here immunoSEQ multiplex PCR was the method, and the copy in TCRdb shows in-frame clones only, minus some. The sample shows about 230,000 clones, 65% to 90% of them seen only once. The receptor's source is a woman in her 50s with acute or convalescent COVID-19. Sequenced input: peripheral blood. The V gene is TRBV14, the J gene TRBJ1-1; 7 bases match TRBD1. In nucleotides, the CDR3 is TGTGCCAGCGGGTCTATAGACAGGGAAAGTGAAGCTTTCTTT. Encoded protein: CASGSIDRESEAFF.